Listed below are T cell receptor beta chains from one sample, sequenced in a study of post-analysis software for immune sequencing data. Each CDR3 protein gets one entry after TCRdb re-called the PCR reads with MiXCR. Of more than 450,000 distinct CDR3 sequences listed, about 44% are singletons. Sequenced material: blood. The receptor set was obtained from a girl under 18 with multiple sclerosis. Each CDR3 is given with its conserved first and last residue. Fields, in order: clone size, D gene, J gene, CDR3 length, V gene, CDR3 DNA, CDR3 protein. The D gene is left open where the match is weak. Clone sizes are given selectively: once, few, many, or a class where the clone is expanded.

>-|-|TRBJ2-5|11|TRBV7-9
TGTGCCACCGGACAGCAAGAGACCCAGTACTTC
CATGQQETQYF
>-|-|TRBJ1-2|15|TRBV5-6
TGTGCCAGCAGCTTAGTTTCGTACAGCCCGTCGAGCTACACCTTC
CASSLVSYSPSSYTF
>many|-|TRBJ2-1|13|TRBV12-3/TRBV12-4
TGTGCCAGCAGTTTAGCGCCGTACAATGAGCAGTTCTTC
CASSLAPYNEQFF
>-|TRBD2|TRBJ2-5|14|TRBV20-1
TGCAGTGGACAACTAGCGGGAGCGGGAGAGACCCAGTACTTC
CSGQLAGAGETQYF
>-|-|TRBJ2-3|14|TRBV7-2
TGTGCCAGCAGCCGTCGAGCGGGCACAGATACGCAGTATTTT
CASSRRAGTDTQYF
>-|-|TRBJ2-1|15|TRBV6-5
TGTGCCAGCAGTTACGATTCCGAAGGGTACGATGAGCAGTTCTTC
CASSYDSEGYDEQFF
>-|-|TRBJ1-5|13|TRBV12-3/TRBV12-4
TGTGCCAGCAGTTTTCCATCAAGACAGCCCCAGCATTTT
CASSFPSRQPQHF
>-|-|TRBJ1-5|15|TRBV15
TGTGCCACCAGCAGAGAGCCGTATAGCAATCAGCCCCAGCATTTT
CATSREPYSNQPQHF
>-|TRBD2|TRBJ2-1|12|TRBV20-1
TGCAGTGTCGGGTCTTCGCGGGGGAGACAGTTCTTC
CSVGSSRGRQFF
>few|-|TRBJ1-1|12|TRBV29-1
TGCAGCGGGACGGTTGCCGACACTGAAGCTTTCTTT
CSGTVADTEAFF
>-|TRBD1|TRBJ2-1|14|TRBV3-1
TGTGCCAGCAGCCAAGGGGCAGGGGGCTATGAGCAGTTCTTC
CASSQGAGGYEQFF
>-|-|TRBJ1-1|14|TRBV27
TGTGCCAGCAGTGCCATCGAGGGTGGAACTGAAGCTTTCTTT
CASSAIEGGTEAFF
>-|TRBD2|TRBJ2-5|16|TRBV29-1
TGCAGCGTTTTCGGACTAGCGGGAGATGGCGGAGAGACCCAGTACTTC
CSVFGLAGDGGETQYF